The entry below describes one TCR beta chain. CDR3 length equals 11 residues. The data belong to a study of technical replicates of blood from a few donors. This table comes from immunoSEQ multiplex PCR, and its TCRdb copy is limited to in-frame clones, with some not included. The sample lists about 80,000 clones; nearly 99% were seen once. Sequenced sample: T cells isolated from PBMCs. This TCR was recovered from a human donor in good health. This rearrangement joins TRBV12-1 to TRBJ1-5. TRBV12-1 is described as a pseudogene. For the CDR3, the DNA is TGTGCCAGCAGCTTCGGGCAGCCCCAGCATTTT. Translation gives CASSFGQPQHF.